The present TCR beta chain was sequenced within a study of cytomegalovirus exposure and HLA in healthy donors. Notes on the study in general: A missense DCLRE1C variant was associated with V- and J-gene trimming of TCR beta chains in a later analysis, and an independent cohort replicated the association. Both high specificity and high sensitivity reportedly marked the classifier's diagnosis of cytomegalovirus status.

About this clone: Its antigen remains unknown.

Trimming cost V 4 bases and J 4 bases, with 16 bases left between them. The CDR3 consists of 15 residues. The V gene's germline CDR1 is SGHTA and CDR2 FQGNSA. PCR involved 60 Vbeta and 13 Jbeta primers. Here immunoSEQ multiplex PCR was the method, and the copy in TCRdb shows in-frame clones only, minus some. The sample has fewer than 95,000 clones, approximately 80% seen once. Material: PBMCs. The J gene is TRBJ1-1, the V gene TRBV7-2; perhaps TRBD1 as D (6 bases). The source is a man aged 18 to 35 in good health and CMV-seronegative. CDR3 protein: CASSWASGTSTEAFF. DNA of the CDR3: TGTGCCAGCAGCTGGGCTTCCGGGACATCCACTGAAGCTTTCTTT. Using reference TRBV7-2 and TRBJ1-1 for the parts outside the CDR3, the full variable domain is GAGVSQSPSNKVTEKGKDVELRCDPISGHTALYWYRQSLGQGLEFLIYFQGNSAPDKSGLPSDRFSAERTGGSVSTLTIQRTQQEDSAVYLCASSWASGTSTEAFFGQGTRLTVV.